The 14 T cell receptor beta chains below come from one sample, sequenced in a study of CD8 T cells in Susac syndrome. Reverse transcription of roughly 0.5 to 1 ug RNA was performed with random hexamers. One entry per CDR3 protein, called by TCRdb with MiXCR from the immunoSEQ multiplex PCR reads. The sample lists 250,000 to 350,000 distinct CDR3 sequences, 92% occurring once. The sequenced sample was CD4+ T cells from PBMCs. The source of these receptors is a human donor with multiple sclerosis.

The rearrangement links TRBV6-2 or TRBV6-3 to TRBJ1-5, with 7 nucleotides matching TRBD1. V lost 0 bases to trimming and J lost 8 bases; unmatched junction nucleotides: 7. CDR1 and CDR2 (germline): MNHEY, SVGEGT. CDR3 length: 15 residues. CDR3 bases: TGTGCCAGCAGTTACTCGACACAGGGGAACGAGCCCCAGCATTTT. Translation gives CASSYSTQGNEPQHF.

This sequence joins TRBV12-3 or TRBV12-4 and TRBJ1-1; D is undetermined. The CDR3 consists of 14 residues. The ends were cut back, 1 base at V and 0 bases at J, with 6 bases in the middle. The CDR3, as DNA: TGTGCCAGCAGTTTAGGACTATTGAACACTGAAGCTTTCTTT. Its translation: CASSLGLLNTEAFF.

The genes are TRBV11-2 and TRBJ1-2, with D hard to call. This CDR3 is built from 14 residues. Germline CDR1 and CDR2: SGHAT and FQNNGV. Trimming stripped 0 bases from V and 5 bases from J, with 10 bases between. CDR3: CASSLDPSLYGYTF. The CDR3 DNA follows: TGTGCCAGCAGCTTAGACCCATCACTGTATGGCTACACCTTC.

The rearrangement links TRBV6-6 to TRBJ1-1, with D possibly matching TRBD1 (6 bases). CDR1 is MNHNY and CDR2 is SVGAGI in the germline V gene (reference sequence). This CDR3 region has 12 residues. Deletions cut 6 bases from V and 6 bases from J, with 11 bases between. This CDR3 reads CASRTGQSEAFF. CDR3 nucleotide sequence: TGTGCCAGCAGAACCGGACAGTCTGAAGCTTTCTTT.

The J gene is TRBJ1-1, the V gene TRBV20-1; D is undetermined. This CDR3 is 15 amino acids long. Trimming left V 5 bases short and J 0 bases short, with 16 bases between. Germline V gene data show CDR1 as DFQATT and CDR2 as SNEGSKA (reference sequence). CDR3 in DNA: TGCAGTGCTTCGTCCCAACACGAGATGAACACTGAAGCTTTCTTT. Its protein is CSASSQHEMNTEAFF.

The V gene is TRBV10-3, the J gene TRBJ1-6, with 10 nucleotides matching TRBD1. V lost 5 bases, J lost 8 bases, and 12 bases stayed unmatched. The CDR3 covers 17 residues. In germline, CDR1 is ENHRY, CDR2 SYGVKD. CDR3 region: CAISSTGGDVWDSPLHF. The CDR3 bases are TGTGCCATCAGTTCGACAGGGGGCGATGTTTGGGATTCACCCCTCCACTTT.

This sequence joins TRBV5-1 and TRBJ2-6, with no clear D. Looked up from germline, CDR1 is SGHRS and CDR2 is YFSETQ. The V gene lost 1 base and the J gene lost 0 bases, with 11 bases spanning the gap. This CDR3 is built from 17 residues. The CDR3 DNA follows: TGCGCCAGCAGCTTGAAGCTCGGATCCTCTGGGGCCAACGTCCTGACTTTC. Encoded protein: CASSLKLGSSGANVLTF.

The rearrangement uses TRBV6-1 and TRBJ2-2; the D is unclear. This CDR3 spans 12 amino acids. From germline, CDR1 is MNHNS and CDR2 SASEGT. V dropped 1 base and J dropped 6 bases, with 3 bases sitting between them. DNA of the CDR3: TGTGCCAGCAGTGAAGACCCCGGGGAGCTGTTTTTT. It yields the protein CASSEDPGELFF.

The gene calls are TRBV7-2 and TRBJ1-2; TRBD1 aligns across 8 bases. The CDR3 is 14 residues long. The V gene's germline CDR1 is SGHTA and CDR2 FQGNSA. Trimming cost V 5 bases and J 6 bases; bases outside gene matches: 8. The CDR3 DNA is TGTGCCAGCAGCAACCGGACAGGGCCCCATGGCTACACCTTC. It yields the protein CASSNRTGPHGYTF. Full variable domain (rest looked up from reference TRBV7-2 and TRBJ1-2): GAGVSQSPSNKVTEKGKDVELRCDPISGHTALYWYRQSLGQGLEFLIYFQGNSAPDKSGLPSDRFSAERTGGSVSTLTIQRTQQEDSAVYLCASSNRTGPHGYTFGSGTRLTVV.

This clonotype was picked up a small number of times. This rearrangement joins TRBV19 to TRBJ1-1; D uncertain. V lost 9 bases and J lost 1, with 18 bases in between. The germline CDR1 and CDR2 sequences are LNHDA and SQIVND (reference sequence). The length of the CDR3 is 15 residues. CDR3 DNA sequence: TGTGCCAGCAGGAAGGACGGTCGGGGGAACACTGAAGCTTTCTTT. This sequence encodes CASRKDGRGNTEAFF.

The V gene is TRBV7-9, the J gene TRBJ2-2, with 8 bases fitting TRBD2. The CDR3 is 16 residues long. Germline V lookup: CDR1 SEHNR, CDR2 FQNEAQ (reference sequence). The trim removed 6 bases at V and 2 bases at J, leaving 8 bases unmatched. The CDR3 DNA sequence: TGTGCCAGCAGTTCTCAACTAGCGGCCAACACCGGGGAGCTGTTTTTT. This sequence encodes CASSSQLAANTGELFF.

The CDR3 reads CASKPLAGAPTDTQYF. In DNA form, the CDR3 reads TGCGCCAGCAAGCCCCTAGCGGGGGCCCCCACAGATACGCAGTATTTT. V and J are TRBV5-1 and TRBJ2-3; TRBD2 matches at 10 bases. The trim removed 6 bases at V and 2 bases at J, leaving 9 bases unmatched. The CDR3 covers 16 residues. Germline CDR1 SGHRS, CDR2 YFSETQ.

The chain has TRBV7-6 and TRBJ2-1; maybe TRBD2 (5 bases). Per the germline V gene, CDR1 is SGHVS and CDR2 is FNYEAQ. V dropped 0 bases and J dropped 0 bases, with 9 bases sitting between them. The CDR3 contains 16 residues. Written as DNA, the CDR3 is TGTGCCAGCAGCTTAGCGGTACGGGGCTCCTACAATGAGCAGTTCTTC. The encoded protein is CASSLAVRGSYNEQFF.

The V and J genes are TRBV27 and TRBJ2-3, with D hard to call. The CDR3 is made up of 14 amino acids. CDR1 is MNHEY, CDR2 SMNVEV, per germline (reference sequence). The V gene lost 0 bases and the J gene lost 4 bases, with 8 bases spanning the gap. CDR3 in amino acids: CASSLSAVADTQYF. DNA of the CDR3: TGTGCCAGCAGTTTATCGGCCGTGGCAGATACGCAGTATTTT.